Detailed here is one T cell receptor beta chain. The antigen is undetermined. This entry belongs to a study of T-cell memory formation after mild COVID-19. Study outcomes and limitations: Some responding clones appeared in pre-infection memory, suggesting cross-reactive memory joined. For contracting clones, CD4+ ones sat mainly in CM and EM, CD8+ in EMRA.

In TCRdb, the 5' RACE reads were re-called with MiXCR into one record per CDR3 protein. This table has about 430,000 distinct CDR3 sequences, approximately 19% appearing once. The receptor was derived from a man aged 18 to 30 who had mild COVID-19 (a few samples of this study predate the infection). Cell type and time point are not known. Sequencing was carried out using PBMCs or a T cell subset sorted from them (not recorded which).

CDR3 residues: CASDTGTGPTSAGYTF. CDR3 DNA sequence: TGCGCCAGCGATACCGGGACAGGCCCCACATCTGCTGGCTACACCTTC. This sequence joins TRBV5-1 and TRBJ1-2; 8 positions agree with TRBD1. This CDR3 has 16 residues. Trimming removed 7 bases from V and 7 bases from J; junction bases left unmatched: 18. The germline CDR1 and CDR2 sequences are SGHRS and YFSETQ.